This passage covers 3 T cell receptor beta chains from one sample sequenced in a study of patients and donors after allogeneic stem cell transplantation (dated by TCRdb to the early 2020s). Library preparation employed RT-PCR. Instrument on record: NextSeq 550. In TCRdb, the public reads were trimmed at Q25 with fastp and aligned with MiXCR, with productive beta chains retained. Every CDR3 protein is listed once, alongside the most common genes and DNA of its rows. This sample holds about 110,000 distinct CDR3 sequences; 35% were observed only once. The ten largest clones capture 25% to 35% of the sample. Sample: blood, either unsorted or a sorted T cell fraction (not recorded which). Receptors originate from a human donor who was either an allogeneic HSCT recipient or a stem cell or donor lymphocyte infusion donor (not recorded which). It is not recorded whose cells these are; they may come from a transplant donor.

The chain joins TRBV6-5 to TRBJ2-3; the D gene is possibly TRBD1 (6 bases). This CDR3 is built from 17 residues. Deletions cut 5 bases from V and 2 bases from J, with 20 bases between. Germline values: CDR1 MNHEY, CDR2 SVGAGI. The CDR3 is CASSPPGTSGTTDTQYF. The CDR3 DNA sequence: TGTGCCAGCAGTCCTCCCGGGACATCCGGAACCACAGATACGCAGTATTTT.

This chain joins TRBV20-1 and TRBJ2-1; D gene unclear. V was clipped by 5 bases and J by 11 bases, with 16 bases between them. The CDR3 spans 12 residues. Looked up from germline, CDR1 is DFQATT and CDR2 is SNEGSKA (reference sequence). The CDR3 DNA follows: TGCAGTGCTGAGAGCGAGCCAAGGAAGCAGTTCTTC. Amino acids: CSAESEPRKQFF.

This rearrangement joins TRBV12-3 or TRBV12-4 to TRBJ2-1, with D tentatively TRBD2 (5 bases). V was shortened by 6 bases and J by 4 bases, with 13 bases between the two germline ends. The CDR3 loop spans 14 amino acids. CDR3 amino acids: CASRPTTGYNEQFF. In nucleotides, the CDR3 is TGTGCCAGCAGGCCCACGACGGGATACAATGAGCAGTTCTTC.